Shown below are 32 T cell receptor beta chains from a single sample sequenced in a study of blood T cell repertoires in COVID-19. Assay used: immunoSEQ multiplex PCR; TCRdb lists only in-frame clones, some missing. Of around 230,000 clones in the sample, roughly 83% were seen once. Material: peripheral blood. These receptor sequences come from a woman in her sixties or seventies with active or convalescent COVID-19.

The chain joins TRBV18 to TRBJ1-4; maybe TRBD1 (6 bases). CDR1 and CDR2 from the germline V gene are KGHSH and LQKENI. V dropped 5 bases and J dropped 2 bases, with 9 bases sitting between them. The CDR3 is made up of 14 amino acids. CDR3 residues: CASSSGATNEKLFF. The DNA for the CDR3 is TGTGCCAGCTCATCAGGGGCGACTAATGAAAAACTGTTTTTT.

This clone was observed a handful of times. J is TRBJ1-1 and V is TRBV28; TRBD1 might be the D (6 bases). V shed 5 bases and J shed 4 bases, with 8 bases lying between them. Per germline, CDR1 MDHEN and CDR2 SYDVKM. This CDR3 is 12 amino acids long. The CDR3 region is CASSTGTTEAFF. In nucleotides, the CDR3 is TGTGCCAGCAGTACAGGGACCACTGAAGCTTTCTTT. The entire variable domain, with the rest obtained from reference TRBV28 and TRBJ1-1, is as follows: DVKVTQSSRYLVKRTGEKVFLECVQDMDHENMFWYRQDPGLGLRLIYFSYDVKMKEKGDIPEGYSVSREKKERFSLILESASTNQTSMYLCASSTGTTEAFFGQGTRLTVV.

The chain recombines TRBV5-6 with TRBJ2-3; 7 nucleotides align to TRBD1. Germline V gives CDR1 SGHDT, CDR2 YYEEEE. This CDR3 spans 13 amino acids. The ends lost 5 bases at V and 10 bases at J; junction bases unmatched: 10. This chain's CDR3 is CASSYRDSAPQYF. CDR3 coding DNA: TGTGCCAGCAGTTACCGGGACAGTGCTCCGCAGTATTTT.

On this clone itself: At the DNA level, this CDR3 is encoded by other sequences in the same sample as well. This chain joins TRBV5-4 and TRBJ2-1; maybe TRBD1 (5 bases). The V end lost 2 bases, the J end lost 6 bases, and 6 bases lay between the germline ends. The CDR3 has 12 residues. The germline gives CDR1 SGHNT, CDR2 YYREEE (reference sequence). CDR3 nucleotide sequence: TGTGCCAGCAGCTTTACAGGCAATGAGCAGTTCTTC. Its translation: CASSFTGNEQFF.

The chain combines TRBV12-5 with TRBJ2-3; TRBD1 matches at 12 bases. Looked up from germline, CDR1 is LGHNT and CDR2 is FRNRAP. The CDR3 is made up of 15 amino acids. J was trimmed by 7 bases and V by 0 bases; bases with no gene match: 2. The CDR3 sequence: CASGLVGTGGNTQYF. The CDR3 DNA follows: TGTGCTAGTGGTTTGGTCGGGACAGGGGGCAATACGCAGTATTTT.

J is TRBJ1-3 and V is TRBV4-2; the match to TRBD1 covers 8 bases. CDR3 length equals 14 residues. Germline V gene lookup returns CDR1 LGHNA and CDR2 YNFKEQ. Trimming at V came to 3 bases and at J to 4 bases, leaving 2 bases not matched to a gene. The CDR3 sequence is CASSQAGGGNTIYF. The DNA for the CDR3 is TGTGCCAGCAGCCAGGCAGGGGGCGGAAACACCATATATTTT.

In DNA form, the CDR3 reads TGTGCCAGCAGGCCAGTGGGACAGGGGGTACTAATGAACACTGAAGCTTTCTTT. Its protein is CASRPVGQGVLMNTEAFF. The genes are TRBV5-6 and TRBJ1-1; 11 positions match TRBD1. The germline V gene encodes CDR1 SGHDT and CDR2 YYEEEE. Trimming took 5 bases from V and 0 from J; bases not matched to a gene: 12. This CDR3 contains 18 residues.

The CDR3 reads CAWSVSLYTGELFF. In DNA, the CDR3 is TGTGCCTGGAGTGTATCACTTTACACCGGGGAGCTGTTTTTT. This chain connects TRBV30 to TRBJ2-2; D not resolved. The CDR3 sequence is 14 residues long. Germline CDR1 and CDR2: GTSNPN and SVGIG (reference sequence). Between the trimmed V and J ends, which lost 0 bases and 3 bases, there was a span of 8 bases.

The CDR3 loop is CASRKAGTATDTQYF. CDR3 bases: TGTGCCAGCCGGAAAGCCGGGACAGCTACAGATACGCAGTATTTT. The J gene is TRBJ2-3, the V gene TRBV3-1 (or the pseudogene TRBV3-2), with 7 bases aligning to TRBD1. Germline V gene data show CDR1 as LGHDT and CDR2 as YNNKEL (reference sequence). V lost 8 bases to trimming and J lost 3 bases; unmatched junction nucleotides: 11. CDR3 length equals 15 residues.

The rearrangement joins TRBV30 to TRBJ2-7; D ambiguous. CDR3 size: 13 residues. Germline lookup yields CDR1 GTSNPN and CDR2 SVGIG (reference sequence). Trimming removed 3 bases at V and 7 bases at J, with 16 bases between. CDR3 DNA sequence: TGTGCCTGGAGCCCTACCTCGGTTCGGGAGCAGTACTTC. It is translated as CAWSPTSVREQYF.

CDR3: CAGDPGTRRHGVYNEQFF. CDR3 DNA: TGCGCCGGAGACCCAGGGACTAGGAGACATGGGGTATACAATGAGCAGTTCTTC. The rearrangement joins TRBV5-1 to TRBJ2-1; 8 bases are shared with TRBD2. This CDR3 comprises 18 residues. V was pared by 10 bases and J by 4 bases, with 22 bases of the junction left unmatched. The V gene's germline CDR1 is SGHRS and CDR2 YFSETQ. The whole variable domain, remainder taken from reference TRBV5-1 and TRBJ2-1, is KAGVTQTPRYLIKTRGQQVTLSCSPISGHRSVSWYQQTPGQGLQFLFEYFSETQRNKGNFPGRFSGRQFSNSRSEMNVSTLELGDSALYLCAGDPGTRRHGVYNEQFFGPGTRLTVL.

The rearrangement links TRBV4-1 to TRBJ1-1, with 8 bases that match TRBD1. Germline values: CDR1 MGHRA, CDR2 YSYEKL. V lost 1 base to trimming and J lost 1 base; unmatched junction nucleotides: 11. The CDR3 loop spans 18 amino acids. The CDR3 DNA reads TGCGCCAGCAGCCAAGTGGTCTGGGCAGGGACAGGGAACACTGAAGCTTTCTTT. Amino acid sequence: CASSQVVWAGTGNTEAFF.

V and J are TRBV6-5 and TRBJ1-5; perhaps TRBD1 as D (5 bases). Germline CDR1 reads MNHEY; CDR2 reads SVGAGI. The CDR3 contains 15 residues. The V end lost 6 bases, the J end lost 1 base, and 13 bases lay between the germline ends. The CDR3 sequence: CASSPRQPSNQPQHF. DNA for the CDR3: TGTGCCAGCAGCCCCCGACAGCCGAGCAATCAGCCCCAGCATTTT.

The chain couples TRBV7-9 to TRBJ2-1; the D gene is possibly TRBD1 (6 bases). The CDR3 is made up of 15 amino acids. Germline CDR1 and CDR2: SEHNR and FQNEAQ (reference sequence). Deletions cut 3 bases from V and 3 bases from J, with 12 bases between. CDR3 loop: CASSLSGVGYNEQFF. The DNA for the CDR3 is TGTGCCAGCAGCTTGTCAGGGGTAGGCTACAATGAGCAGTTCTTC.

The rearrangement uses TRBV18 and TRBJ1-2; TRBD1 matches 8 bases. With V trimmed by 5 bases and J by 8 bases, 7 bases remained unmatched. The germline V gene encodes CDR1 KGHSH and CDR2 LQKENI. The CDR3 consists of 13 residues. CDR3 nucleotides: TGTGCCAGCTCAGCGGACAGGGACAGAGGCTACACCTTC. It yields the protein CASSADRDRGYTF.

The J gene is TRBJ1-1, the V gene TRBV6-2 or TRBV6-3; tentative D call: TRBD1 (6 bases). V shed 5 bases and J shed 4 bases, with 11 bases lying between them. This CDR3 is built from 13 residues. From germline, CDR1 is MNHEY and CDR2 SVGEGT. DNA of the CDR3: TGTGCCAGCAGTAGCGGGACAATCACTGAAGCTTTCTTT. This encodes CASSSGTITEAFF.

The CDR3 here is CAWSRDRVAETQYF. The CDR3 DNA follows: TGTGCCTGGAGCCGGGACAGGGTGGCAGAGACCCAGTACTTC. The V call is TRBV30, the J call TRBJ2-5, with 9 positions matching TRBD1. Losses at the gene ends were 3 bases for V and 4 bases for J; bases not matched to a gene: 6. CDR1 is GTSNPN and CDR2 is SVGIG in the germline V gene (reference sequence). The CDR3 length is 14 residues. The whole variable domain, remainder taken from reference TRBV30 and TRBJ2-5, is SQTIHQWPATLVQPVGSPLSLECTVEGTSNPNLYWYRQAAGRGLQLLFYSVGIGQISSEVPQNLSASRPQDRQFILSSKKLLLSDSGFYLCAWSRDRVAETQYFGPGTRLLVL.

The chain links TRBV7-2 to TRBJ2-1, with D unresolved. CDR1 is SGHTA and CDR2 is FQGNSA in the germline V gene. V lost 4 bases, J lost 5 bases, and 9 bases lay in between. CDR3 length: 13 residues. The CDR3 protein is CASSYYTHNEQFF. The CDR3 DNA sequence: TGTGCCAGCAGCTACTACACCCACAATGAGCAGTTCTTC. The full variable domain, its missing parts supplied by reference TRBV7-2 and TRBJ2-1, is GAGVSQSPSNKVTEKGKDVELRCDPISGHTALYWYRQSLGQGLEFLIYFQGNSAPDKSGLPSDRFSAERTGGSVSTLTIQRTQQEDSAVYLCASSYYTHNEQFFGPGTRLTVL.

Written as DNA, the CDR3 is TGTGCCATCAGTGATGGGGGGGCGGGTGTTGAGTCCGAGCAGTACTTC. Its protein is CAISDGGAGVESEQYF. This chain uses TRBV10-3 with TRBJ2-7; D perhaps matches TRBD2 (7 bases). The CDR3 is made up of 16 amino acids. Looked up from germline, CDR1 is ENHRY and CDR2 is SYGVKD. V lost 3 bases to trimming and J lost 6 bases, with 21 bases between them.

DNA of the CDR3: TGTGCCAGCATTAGTCCAGGGGGCAATGAGCAGTTCTTC. Protein sequence: CASISPGGNEQFF. V and J are TRBV6-5 and TRBJ2-1; 7 nucleotides agree with TRBD1. V shed 7 bases, J shed 6 bases, and the junction held 6 bases outside the gene matches. This CDR3 is 13 amino acids long. Germline V gives CDR1 MNHEY, CDR2 SVGAGI.

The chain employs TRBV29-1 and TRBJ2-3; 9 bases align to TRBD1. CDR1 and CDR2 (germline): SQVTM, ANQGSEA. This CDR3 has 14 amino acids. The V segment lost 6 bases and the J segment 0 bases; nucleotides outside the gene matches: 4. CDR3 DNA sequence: TGCAGCGTCGTGGGACAGGGTAGCACAGATACGCAGTATTTT. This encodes CSVVGQGSTDTQYF.

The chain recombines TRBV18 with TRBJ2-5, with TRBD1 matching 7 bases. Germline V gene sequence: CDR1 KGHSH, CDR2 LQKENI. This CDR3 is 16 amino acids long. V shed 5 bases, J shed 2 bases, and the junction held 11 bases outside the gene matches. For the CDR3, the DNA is TGTGCCAGCTCAAATGGACAGGTCGGCTTGCAAGAGACCCAGTACTTC. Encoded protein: CASSNGQVGLQETQYF.

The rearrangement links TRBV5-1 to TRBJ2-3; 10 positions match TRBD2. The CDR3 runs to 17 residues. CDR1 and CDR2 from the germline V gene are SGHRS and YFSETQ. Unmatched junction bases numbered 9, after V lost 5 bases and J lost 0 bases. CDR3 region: CASSPWLAGVSTDTQYF. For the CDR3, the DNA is TGCGCCAGCAGTCCGTGGCTAGCGGGAGTTAGCACAGATACGCAGTATTTT.

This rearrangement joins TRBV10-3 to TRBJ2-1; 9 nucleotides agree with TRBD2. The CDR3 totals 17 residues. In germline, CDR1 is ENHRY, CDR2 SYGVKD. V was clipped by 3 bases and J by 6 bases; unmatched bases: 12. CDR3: CAISEGGSLAGSNEQFF. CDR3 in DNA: TGTGCCATCAGTGAAGGGGGGAGTCTAGCGGGGTCCAATGAGCAGTTCTTC.

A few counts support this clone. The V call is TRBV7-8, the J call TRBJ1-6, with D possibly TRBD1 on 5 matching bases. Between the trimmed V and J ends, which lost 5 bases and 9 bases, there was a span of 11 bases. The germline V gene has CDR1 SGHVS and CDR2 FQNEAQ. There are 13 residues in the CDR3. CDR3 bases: TGTGCCAGCAGCGGGGGGGTCCCTTCACCCCTCCACTTT. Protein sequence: CASSGGVPSPLHF.

Here the CDR3 DNA reads TGTGCCAGCATAGTGTTCGCGAACACCGGGGAGCTGTTTTTT. Protein sequence: CASIVFANTGELFF. The chain employs TRBV6-5 and TRBJ2-2; the D is unclear. The germline V gene has CDR1 MNHEY and CDR2 SVGAGI. The CDR3 loop spans 14 amino acids. V dropped 7 bases and J dropped 0 bases, with 9 bases sitting between them.

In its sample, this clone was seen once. The CDR3 sequence: CASSEGALPSTDTQYF. As DNA, the CDR3 is TGTGCCAGCAGCGAAGGGGCTCTTCCTAGCACAGATACGCAGTATTTT. The chain has TRBV3-1 (or the pseudogene TRBV3-2) and TRBJ2-3, with TRBD1 as a possible D gene (5 bases). This CDR3 is built from 16 residues. The germline CDR1 and CDR2 sequences are LGHDT and YNNKEL (reference sequence). The germline V and J ends were trimmed by 5 bases and 0 bases, with 15 bases remaining between them.

DNA of the CDR3: TGCGCCAGCAAGATGGGGAGGGGCAATGAGCAGTTCTTC. Translated, it gives CASKMGRGNEQFF. The V call is TRBV10-1, the J call TRBJ2-1; TRBD2 aligns across 7 bases. This CDR3 comprises 13 residues. V was clipped by 7 bases and J by 6 bases; unmatched bases: 6. Per the germline V gene, CDR1 is WNHNN and CDR2 is SYGVQD (reference sequence).

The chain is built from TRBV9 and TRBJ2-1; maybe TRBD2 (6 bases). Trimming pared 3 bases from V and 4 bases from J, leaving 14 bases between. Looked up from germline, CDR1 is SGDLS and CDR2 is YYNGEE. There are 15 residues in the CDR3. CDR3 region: CASSGGDPGYNEQFF. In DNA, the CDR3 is TGTGCCAGCAGCGGGGGGGACCCCGGGTACAATGAGCAGTTCTTC.

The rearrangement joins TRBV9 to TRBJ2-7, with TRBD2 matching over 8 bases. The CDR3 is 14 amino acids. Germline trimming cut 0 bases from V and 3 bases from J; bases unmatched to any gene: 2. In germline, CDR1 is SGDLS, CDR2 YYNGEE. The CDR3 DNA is TGTGCCAGCAGCGTAGCCGGGGGGGACTACGAGCAGTACTTC. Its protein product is CASSVAGGDYEQYF. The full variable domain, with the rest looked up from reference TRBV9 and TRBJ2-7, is DSGVTQTPKHLITATGQRVTLRCSPRSGDLSVYWYQQSLDQGLQFLIQYYNGEERAKGNILERFSAQQFPDLHSELNLSSLELGDSALYFCASSVAGGDYEQYFGPGTRLTVT.

As DNA, the CDR3 is TGTGCCAGCAGTTTTCCCGACAGGTCACCAAATCAGCCCCAGCATTTT. Its translation: CASSFPDRSPNQPQHF. The rearrangement joins TRBV28 to TRBJ1-5, with D tentatively TRBD1 (6 bases). Germline-derived CDR1 and CDR2 are MDHEN and SYDVKM. The CDR3 spans 16 residues. Trimming pared 3 bases from V and 4 bases from J, leaving 16 bases between.

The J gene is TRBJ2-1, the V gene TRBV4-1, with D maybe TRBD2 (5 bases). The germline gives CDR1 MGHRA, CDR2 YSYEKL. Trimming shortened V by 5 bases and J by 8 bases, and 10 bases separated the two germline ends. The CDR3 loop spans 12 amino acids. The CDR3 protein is CASSSDWDEQFF. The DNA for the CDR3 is TGCGCCAGCAGCTCGGACTGGGATGAGCAGTTCTTC.